What follows is one T cell receptor (beta chain) and its context. Its antigen is still unknown. CDR3 length equals 11 residues. Trimming left V 5 bases short and J 3 bases short, with 5 bases between. Germline V gene lookup returns CDR1 SNHLY and CDR2 FYNNEI. The data stem from a study of cytomegalovirus exposure and HLA in healthy donors. Turning to the study itself: Drawn from HLA-typed donors, tens of millions of unique TCRs were held in an early data release.

Study conclusions and caveats: An analysis that came later showed most CMV-associated TCR beta chains appearing HLA-restricted. A few CMV-associated chains proved CMV antigen-specific in vitro.

The PCR used 60 Vbeta and 13 Jbeta primers. Measured with immunoSEQ multiplex PCR; TCRdb has only the in-frame clones, and not every one. The data show nearly 110,000 clones, around 75% seen once. The clonotype was recovered from a man aged 35 to 55 in good health and CMV-seronegative. The specimen sequenced was PBMCs. The chain carries TRBV2 and TRBJ2-7; D remains unclear. CDR3: CASSSNYEQYF. The CDR3 DNA sequence: TGTGCCAGCAGTTCTAACTACGAGCAGTACTTC. Full variable domain (remainder filled in from reference TRBV2 and TRBJ2-7): EPEVTQTPSHQVTQMGQEVILRCVPISNHLYFYWYRQILGQKVEFLVSFYNNEISEKSEIFDDQFSVERPDGSNFTLKIRSTKLEDSAMYFCASSSNYEQYFGPGTRLTVT.